The entry that follows covers one T cell receptor (beta chain) sequence. This specimen belongs to a study of Ad26.COV2.S vaccination and SARS-CoV-2 variants. The V and J ends lost 5 bases and 8 bases respectively, with 18 bases between them. The CDR3 consists of 14 residues. CDR1 and CDR2 (germline): MDHEN, SYDVKM. The data were produced by immunoSEQ multiplex PCR, yet TCRdb's version contains in-frame clones alone and is incomplete. This sample carries roughly 180,000 clones, around 88% of them seen once, and the ten largest clones take under 7.5%. This TCR was recovered from a human donor who had recovered from COVID-19. The chain uses TRBV28 and TRBJ1-2; possibly TRBD1 for D (5 bases). This specimen consisted of peripheral blood, obtained after recovery from COVID-19. CDR3 protein: CASSRRGTVWGYTF. The CDR3 region has the DNA TGTGCCAGCAGTCGACGAGGGACGGTATGGGGCTACACCTTC.